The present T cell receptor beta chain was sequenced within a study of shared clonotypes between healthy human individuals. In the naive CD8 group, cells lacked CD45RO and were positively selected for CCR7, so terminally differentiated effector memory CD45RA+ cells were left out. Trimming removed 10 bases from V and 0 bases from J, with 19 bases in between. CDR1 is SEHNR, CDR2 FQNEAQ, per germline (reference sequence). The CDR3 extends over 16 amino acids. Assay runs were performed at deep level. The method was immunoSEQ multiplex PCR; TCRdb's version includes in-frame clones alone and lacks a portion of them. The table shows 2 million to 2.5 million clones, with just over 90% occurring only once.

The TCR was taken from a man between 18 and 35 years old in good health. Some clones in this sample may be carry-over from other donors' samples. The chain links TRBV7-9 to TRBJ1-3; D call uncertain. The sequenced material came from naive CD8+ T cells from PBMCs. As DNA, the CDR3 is TGTGCCACCAACCCCGCTGGCAGGCCCTCTGGAAACACCATATATTTT. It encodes CATNPAGRPSGNTIYF. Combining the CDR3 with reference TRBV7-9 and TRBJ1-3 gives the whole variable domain DTGVSQNPRHKITKRGQNVTFRCDPISEHNRLYWYRQTLGQGPEFLTYFQNEAQLEKSRLLSDRFSAERPKGSFSTLEIQRTEQGDSAMYLCATNPAGRPSGNTIYFGEGSWLTVV.